The 26 T cell receptor beta chains below all came from one sample that was sequenced in a study of T cell repertoires in cytomegalovirus infection. In TCRdb, the reads were re-called with MiXCR into one record per CDR3 protein. The repertoire consists of about 740,000 distinct CDR3 sequences, with about a third occurring once and the leading ten covering about 2.8%. Sequencing input: PBMCs. The receptors originated from a human donor in good health (CMV status not recorded). Some clones in this sample may be carry-over from other donors' samples.

This clonotype was picked up a small number of times. The genes are TRBV5-6 and TRBJ1-2; 8 bases line up with TRBD1. In germline, CDR1 is SGHDT, CDR2 YYEEEE. CDR3 size: 17 residues. Losses at the gene ends were 4 bases for V and 8 bases for J; bases not matched to a gene: 19. CDR3 sequence (DNA): TGTGCCAGCAGCCCGGCAGGACAGGGAGGCCCGGGAGGAGGCTACACCTTC. It yields the protein CASSPAGQGGPGGGYTF.

The V gene is TRBV6-1, the J gene TRBJ2-5; TRBD1 agrees at 9 bases. The CDR3 spans 14 residues. V was pared by 8 bases and J by 4 bases, with 8 bases of the junction left unmatched. In germline, CDR1 is MNHNS, CDR2 SASEGT. The CDR3 sequence is CASGKQGAPETQYF. CDR3 sequence (DNA): TGTGCCAGCGGGAAACAGGGGGCGCCAGAGACCCAGTACTTC.

The rearrangement links TRBV28 to TRBJ2-7, with D unclear. This CDR3 spans 11 amino acids. Germline CDR1 MDHEN, CDR2 SYDVKM. Deletions cut 8 bases from V and 7 bases from J, with 12 bases between. CDR3 DNA: TGTGCCAGCTCTACAGTTGGGGAGCAGTACTTC. Translation: CASSTVGEQYF.

This rearrangement joins TRBV28 to TRBJ2-1, with TRBD2 matching 7 bases. The CDR3 has 15 residues. Germline trimming cut 6 bases from V and 1 base from J; bases unmatched to any gene: 6. Germline V gene lookup returns CDR1 MDHEN and CDR2 SYDVKM. The CDR3 reads CASRPLADSYNEQFF. CDR3 in DNA: TGTGCCAGCAGACCCCTAGCGGATTCCTACAATGAGCAGTTCTTC.

This clonotype was seen more than once but under ten times. The CDR3 nucleotides read TGTGCCAGCAGCTTAGGATTGCACAGGAAGCCCTCTGGGGCCAACGTCCTGACTTTC. Encoded protein: CASSLGLHRKPSGANVLTF. The V gene is TRBV7-9, the J gene TRBJ2-6, with D possibly TRBD1 on 5 matching bases. The CDR3 runs 19 residues. The germline V gene has CDR1 SEHNR and CDR2 FQNEAQ (reference sequence). Trimming left V 1 base short and J 0 bases short, with 16 bases between.

As regards this clonotype: One end of the junction is discordant with germline, which a read error may explain. The V and J genes are TRBV12-3 or TRBV12-4 and TRBJ1-4; D gene uncertain. This CDR3 spans 14 amino acids. CDR3 sequence: CAISGPGPNGKLFF. CDR3 nucleotide sequence: TGTGCGATAAGCGGCCCGGGTCCTAATGGAAAACTGTTTTTT.

The chain links TRBV3-1 to TRBJ1-3, with unresolved D. This CDR3 contains 16 residues. The V and J ends lost 0 bases and 0 bases respectively, with 9 bases between them. CDR1 and CDR2 (germline): LGHDT, YNNKEL (reference sequence). The CDR3 protein is CASSQEGRISGNTIYF. The CDR3 bases are TGTGCCAGCAGCCAAGAGGGCAGAATCTCTGGAAACACCATATATTTT.

Regarding this clonotype: The junction differs from germline at one of its ends, possibly a read error. V usage is TRBV10-3 and J usage is TRBJ2-3; D call uncertain. There are 12 residues in the CDR3. The V gene's germline CDR1 is ENHRY and CDR2 SYGVKD. In DNA, the CDR3 is TGTGCCACCAGTCGAAGCACAGATACGCAGTATTTT. The encoded protein is CATSRSTDTQYF.

V usage is TRBV25-1 and J usage is TRBJ2-5; 9 positions agree with TRBD1. The junction had 19 bases not matched to a gene; V was cut back by 5 bases and J by 3 bases. This CDR3 spans 19 amino acids. CDR1 is MGHDK and CDR2 is SYGVNS in the germline V gene. The CDR3 loop is CASSKTFPGQGSWKETQYF. CDR3 bases: TGTGCCAGCAGTAAAACTTTCCCGGGACAGGGTTCTTGGAAAGAGACCCAGTACTTC.

The V call is TRBV6-5, the J call TRBJ2-3, with TRBD2 matching over 10 bases. The CDR3 is 16 residues long. Germline V gene data show CDR1 as MNHEY and CDR2 as SVGAGI. Unmatched junction bases numbered 10, after V lost 4 bases and J lost 6 bases. Here the CDR3 reads CASSSALAGAVDTQYF. In DNA, the CDR3 is TGTGCCAGCAGTTCAGCCCTAGCGGGAGCGGTGGATACGCAGTATTTT.

At least ten counts were recorded for this clonotype. The chain uses TRBV7-2 and TRBJ1-2, with TRBD1 identical over 7 bases. Unmatched junction bases numbered 12, after V lost 5 bases and J lost 3 bases. In germline, CDR1 is SGHTA, CDR2 FQGNSA. The CDR3 runs to 16 residues. The CDR3 DNA follows: TGTGCCAGCAGCCAGACATCCTCAGGACAGGACTATGGCTACACCTTC. Translation: CASSQTSSGQDYGYTF.

The chain combines TRBV20-1 with TRBJ1-5, with 7 bases that match TRBD1. In germline, CDR1 is DFQATT, CDR2 SNEGSKA (reference sequence). CDR3 length: 14 residues. After removal of 0 bases from V and 8 bases from J, the junction contained 7 bases not matched to a gene. This chain's CDR3 is CSARDGGDSEPQHF. Here the CDR3 DNA reads TGCAGTGCTAGAGATGGAGGGGACAGCGAGCCCCAGCATTTT.

This clonotype was seen once. The chain uses TRBV28 and TRBJ2-7; tentatively, D is TRBD2 (6 bases). The germline CDR1 and CDR2 sequences are MDHEN and SYDVKM. This CDR3 region has 15 residues. Between the trimmed V and J ends, which lost 4 bases and 1 base, there was a span of 14 bases. The CDR3 DNA sequence: TGTGCCAGCAGTTCTGGGGGACTGGCTTCCTACGAGCAGTACTTC. Its protein product is CASSSGGLASYEQYF.

This clonotype turned up a few times. This sequence joins TRBV28 and TRBJ1-1; maybe TRBD1 (6 bases). The V end lost 5 bases, the J end lost 4 bases, and 14 bases lay between the germline ends. The CDR3 totals 14 residues. CDR1 is MDHEN, CDR2 SYDVKM, per germline. The CDR3 protein is CASSAPQGLTEAFF. DNA for the CDR3: TGTGCCAGCAGTGCACCACAGGGACTCACTGAAGCTTTCTTT.

The chain recombines TRBV19 with TRBJ1-5, with D unclear. The germline V and J ends were trimmed by 4 bases and 3 bases, with 10 bases remaining between them. The CDR3 loop spans 14 amino acids. Per the germline V gene, CDR1 is LNHDA and CDR2 is SQIVND (reference sequence). CDR3: CASSTRSFNQPQHF. CDR3 coding DNA: TGTGCCAGTAGTACACGGAGTTTCAATCAGCCCCAGCATTTT. The full variable domain, in which reference TRBV19 and TRBJ1-5 provide the parts outside the CDR3, is DGGITQSPKYLFRKEGQNVTLSCEQNLNHDAMYWYRQDPGQGLRLIYYSQIVNDFQKGDIAEGYSVSREKKESFPLTVTSAQKNPTAFYLCASSTRSFNQPQHFGDGTRLSIL.

The chain carries TRBV20-1 and TRBJ2-4; 11 bases are a match to TRBD2. Trimming took 6 bases from V and 2 from J; bases not matched to a gene: 27. The CDR3 totals 22 residues. From germline, CDR1 is DFQATT and CDR2 SNEGSKA (reference sequence). In DNA form, the CDR3 reads TGCAGTGCCAGGAAGAGACTAGCGGGACCCGATATCCCGGCGGGAACCAAAAACATTCAGTACTTC. This translates into CSARKRLAGPDIPAGTKNIQYF.

The V and J genes are TRBV7-2 and TRBJ1-3, with 9 bases aligning to TRBD1. With V trimmed by 5 bases and J by 4 bases, 6 bases remained unmatched. This CDR3 comprises 15 residues. CDR1 and CDR2 (germline): SGHTA, FQGNSA. The CDR3, as DNA: TGTGCCAGCAGCCCCCGGGACAGGGAGGGAAACACCATATATTTT. Translation: CASSPRDREGNTIYF.

About this clonotype: The CDR3 ends on some other residue instead of the conserved phenylalanine or tryptophan, so this is likely a read error. This sequence joins TRBV10-2 and TRBJ2-1, with 10 bases that match TRBD2. Germline CDR1 and CDR2: WSHSY and SAAADI. The junction had 9 bases not matched to a gene; V was cut back by 8 bases and J by 8 bases. This CDR3 comprises 14 residues. The CDR3 reads CASLKREGRYEQFL. The CDR3 region has the DNA TGCGCCAGCTTGAAGCGGGAGGGCCGGTATGAGCAGTTCTTA.

The chain is built from TRBV19 and TRBJ1-2; TRBD1 matches at 7 bases. This CDR3 is 14 amino acids long. V was clipped by 4 bases and J by 2 bases; unmatched bases: 4. Germline V gives CDR1 LNHDA, CDR2 SQIVND (reference sequence). CDR3 region: CASSTEQGNYGYTF. In DNA form, the CDR3 reads TGTGCCAGTAGTACAGAACAGGGGAACTATGGCTACACCTTC.

Comment on this clonotype: The conserved phenylalanine or tryptophan is not found at the CDR3 terminus, so this likely reflects a read error. The chain combines TRBV20-1 with TRBJ2-7; 10 bases match TRBD2. The CDR3 has 14 residues. Germline CDR1 reads DFQATT; CDR2 reads SNEGSKA (reference sequence). The ends lost 2 bases at V and 4 bases at J; junction bases unmatched: 5. The CDR3 DNA follows: TGCAGTGCTAGATCCCTAGCGGGGGAGTACGAGCAGTACTTA. Protein product: CSARSLAGEYEQYL.

This clonotype appeared a few times. The CDR3 bases are TGTGCCAGCAGTTACGGAGGTTCTGGCAGTGAAGCTTTCTTT. Amino acid sequence: CASSYGGSGSEAFF. This chain joins TRBV6-6 and TRBJ1-1; D gene unclear. CDR3 size: 14 residues. V was shortened by 2 bases and J by 7 bases, with 14 bases between the two germline ends. The V gene's germline CDR1 is MNHNY and CDR2 SVGAGI (reference sequence).

This clonotype was detected a few times. The V call is TRBV20-1, the J call TRBJ1-1; D gene ambiguous. Trimming cost V 0 bases and J 6 bases, with 14 bases left between them. The CDR3 contains 14 residues. The germline CDR1 and CDR2 sequences are DFQATT and SNEGSKA (reference sequence). The CDR3, as DNA: TGCAGTGCTAGAGATGTGGGAAGGGCGCCTGAAGCTTTCTTT. Translation gives CSARDVGRAPEAFF.

Concerning this clonotype: At one end the junction does not follow the germline gene, possibly because of a read error. The gene calls are TRBV19 and TRBJ2-2; the match to TRBD1 covers 9 bases. This CDR3 region has 11 residues. CDR1 is LNHDA, CDR2 SQIVND, per germline (reference sequence). CDR3 loop: CASSSTGGLFF. The CDR3 nucleotides read TGTGCCAGTAGTTCGACAGGGGGGCTGTTTTTT. Variable domain in full (rest from reference TRBV19 and TRBJ2-2): DGGITQSPKYLFRKEGQNVTLSCEQNLNHDAMYWYRQDPGQGLRLIYYSQIVNDFQKGDIAEGYSVSREKKESFPLTVTSAQKNPTAFYLCASSSTGGLFFGEGSRLTVL.

CDR3 protein: CASRSGAGFFEQYF. CDR3 sequence (DNA): TGTGCCAGCAGAAGCGGGGCGGGTTTCTTCGAGCAGTACTTC. This chain uses TRBV12-3 or TRBV12-4 with TRBJ2-7; 7 bases align to TRBD2. The CDR3 length is 14 residues. With 6 bases clipped from V and 6 bases from J, the junction kept 11 bases outside the gene matches.

This clonotype was observed a handful of times. The chain joins TRBV7-9 to TRBJ1-2; D might be TRBD1 (6 bases). CDR1 and CDR2 (germline): SEHNR, FQNEAQ (reference sequence). The CDR3 totals 15 residues. V was pared by 4 bases and J by 6 bases, with 18 bases between. CDR3 bases: TGTGCCAGCAGCTCCTTCTCAGGGGTTTGGGATGGCTACACCTTC. Amino acid sequence: CASSSFSGVWDGYTF.

This clonotype was seen ten or more times. This sequence joins TRBV7-2 and TRBJ2-5; D is unclear. Germline V gene lookup returns CDR1 SGHTA and CDR2 FQGNSA. The CDR3 spans 15 residues. V was trimmed by 5 bases and J by 5 bases, leaving 18 bases between them. The CDR3 sequence is CASSTGGGPPETQYF. CDR3 in DNA: TGTGCCAGCAGCACCGGCGGCGGACCTCCGGAGACCCAGTACTTC.